This T cell receptor (beta chain) was identified during a study of breast tumors, draining lymph nodes, adjacent tissues. Axillary draining lymph nodes of breast cancer patients supplied the node samples. TCRdb reprocessed the multiplex PCR reads via MiXCR and lists one record per CDR3 protein. This sample has approximately 280,000 distinct CDR3 sequences, with around 30% found just once. CDR1 and CDR2 (germline): MNHEY, SVGEGT. This CDR3 has 12 residues. V shed 0 bases and J shed 3 bases, with 3 bases lying between them. The source of this sequence is a female donor with breast cancer. Some clones in this sample may be carry-over from other donors' samples. Material: axillary lymph node tissue. V and J are TRBV6-2 or TRBV6-3 and TRBJ2-7, with unresolved D. CDR3 loop: CASSYSVYEQYF. DNA for the CDR3: TGTGCCAGCAGTTACTCGGTCTACGAGCAGTACTTC.